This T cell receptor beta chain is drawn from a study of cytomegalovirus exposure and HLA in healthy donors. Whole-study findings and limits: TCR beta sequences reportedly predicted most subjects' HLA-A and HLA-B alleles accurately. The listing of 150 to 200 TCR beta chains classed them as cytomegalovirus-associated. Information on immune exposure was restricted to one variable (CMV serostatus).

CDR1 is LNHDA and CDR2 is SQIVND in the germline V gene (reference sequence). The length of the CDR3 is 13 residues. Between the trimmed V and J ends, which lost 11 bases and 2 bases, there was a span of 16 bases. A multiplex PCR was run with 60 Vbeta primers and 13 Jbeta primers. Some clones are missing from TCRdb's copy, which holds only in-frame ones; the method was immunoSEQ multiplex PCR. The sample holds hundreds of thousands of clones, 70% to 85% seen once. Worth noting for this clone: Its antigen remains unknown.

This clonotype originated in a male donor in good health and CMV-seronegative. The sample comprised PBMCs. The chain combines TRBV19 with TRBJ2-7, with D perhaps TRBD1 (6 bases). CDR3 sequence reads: CAPNGTPTYEQYF. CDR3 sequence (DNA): TGTGCCCCTAACGGGACACCCACCTACGAGCAGTACTTC. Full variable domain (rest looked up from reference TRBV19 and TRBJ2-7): DGGITQSPKYLFRKEGQNVTLSCEQNLNHDAMYWYRQDPGQGLRLIYYSQIVNDFQKGDIAEGYSVSREKKESFPLTVTSAQKNPTAFYLCAPNGTPTYEQYFGPGTRLTVT.